This T cell receptor beta chain was found in a study of T-cell memory formation after mild COVID-19. Findings and limits, study-wide: Whether second-wave clones peaking at day 37 were SARS-CoV-2 specific went unconfirmed. Several responding clones turned up in pre-infection memory, indicating that cross-reactive memory may have taken part. Clones shrinking between day 15 and 85 showed a balanced CD4/CD8 split, and those that grew later tilted toward CD4+.

UMIs and sample barcodes were carried by the TCR alpha and TCR beta cDNA libraries that 5'RACE produced using constant-segment primers. MiXCR, run by TCRdb on the 5' RACE reads, gives a single entry per CDR3 protein. The table has 150,000 to 200,000 distinct CDR3 sequences, about a sixth seen once. This CDR3 contains 13 residues. The germline V and J ends were trimmed by 3 bases and 6 bases, with 9 bases remaining between them. CDR1 and CDR2 from the germline V gene are SGHTA and FQGTGA. There are a few counts of this clonotype. Antigen specificity is unknown. Sequencing input: PBMCs or a T cell subset sorted from them (not recorded which). This chain joins TRBV7-3 and TRBJ2-1; D uncertain. This sequence originates from an adult woman who had mild COVID-19 (a few samples of this study predate the infection). Cell type and time point are not known. This CDR3 reads CASSFSGTNEQFF. Written as DNA, the CDR3 is TGTGCCAGCAGCTTCTCAGGCACCAATGAGCAGTTCTTC.